A selection of T cell receptor beta chains follows, all from one sample in a study of blood T cell repertoires in COVID-19. Sequencing was performed with immunoSEQ multiplex PCR; in TCRdb, only in-frame clones are kept and a portion is missing. The table records 250,000 to 300,000 clones, around four fifths of them present only once. What was sequenced was peripheral blood. These receptors were obtained from a man aged 55 to 70 who had recovered from COVID-19. CDR3s leave out the opening cysteine and the closing phenylalanine or tryptophan. The order of the fields is J gene, D gene, CDR3 length, V gene, CDR3 protein. A D gene is named only where the DNA matches it firmly.

TRBJ1-2,NA,11,TRBV2,ASKQELNYGYT
TRBJ2-5,TRBD2,13,TRBV6-5,ASSRRLAGEETQY
TRBJ1-1,NA,12,TRBV28,ASSLWGGNTEAF
TRBJ2-7,NA,13,TRBV7-2,ASSLYGRGAYEQY
TRBJ2-5,TRBD1,13,TRBV7-9,ASSLVPGGAETQY
TRBJ2-7,TRBD2,13,TRBV7-6,ASSLGLAGTHEQY
TRBJ2-7,NA,11,TRBV30,AWARGLAYEQY
TRBJ2-7,TRBD2,13,TRBV9,ASSVAAGGSYEQY
TRBJ1-1,TRBD1,12,TRBV19,ASRRGQVAVEAF
TRBJ1-6,TRBD1,12,TRBV5-1,ASSRDRVNSPLH
TRBJ2-5,TRBD2,13,TRBV5-1,ASSLASIAGETQY
TRBJ2-1,TRBD2,13,TRBV15,ATSRPSQRGNEQF
TRBJ2-1,TRBD1,12,TRBV5-1,ASSGGTGRDEQF
TRBJ2-7,TRBD2,13,TRBV4-1,ASSQATSGTYEQY
TRBJ1-4,NA,11,TRBV2,ASSLQPGEKLF
TRBJ2-5,TRBD1,13,TRBV5-1,ASSRPGQGRETQY
TRBJ1-2,TRBD1,15,TRBV7-2,ASSLKTGAAFGYGYT
TRBJ2-3,TRBD2,11,TRBV11-2,ASRKTSGGTQY
TRBJ2-2,TRBD2,17,TRBV7-9,ASTNNSRVSGRDTGELF
TRBJ2-7,TRBD1,12,TRBV6-5,ASSQAQGRNEQY
TRBJ2-1,NA,11,TRBV12-3/TRBV12-4,ASSFVVGTEQF
TRBJ2-5,NA,11,TRBV7-9,ASHLAGGKTQY
TRBJ2-5,NA,13,TRBV5-1,ASSLRGMGQETQY
TRBJ1-3,NA,12,TRBV11-2,ASSAHRFGNTIY
TRBJ2-5,NA,10,TRBV29-1,SVEYSQETQY
TRBJ1-4,TRBD1,12,TRBV6-5,ASRSRGIKEKLF
TRBJ2-7,NA,12,TRBV6-1,ASSEVGQSYEQY
TRBJ2-3,TRBD1,14,TRBV3-1/TRBV3-2,ASSFYRGLSTDTQY
TRBJ2-7,NA,13,TRBV5-4,ASSLYVVLGHEQY
TRBJ2-1,TRBD2,13,TRBV7-2,ASVRRSGRRGEQF
TRBJ1-1,NA,13,TRBV14,ASSQEQGRLSKGF
TRBJ1-2,TRBD1,11,TRBV12-5,ASGEGANYGYT
TRBJ2-2,NA,13,TRBV5-1,ASSFRTVRTGELF
TRBJ2-3,TRBD2,13,TRBV5-1,ASSLWTRTTDTQY
TRBJ1-2,TRBD1,13,TRBV9,ASRKTDRGDYGYT
TRBJ2-1,NA,12,TRBV7-9,ASSSELATNEQF
TRBJ2-1,TRBD1,14,TRBV19,ASRLSGQSPYNEQF
TRBJ1-6,TRBD1,12,TRBV6-5,ASSYDRGNSPLH
TRBJ2-1,TRBD2,14,TRBV15,ATSGTSGSSYNEQF
TRBJ2-2,NA,17,TRBV11-3,ASSFQTGNSRSWGGELF
TRBJ1-4,NA,13,TRBV27,ASGPRGWSNEKLF
TRBJ2-3,NA,13,TRBV29-1,SVQIQGSRSDTQY
TRBJ2-3,NA,14,TRBV7-6,ASSLEAGRSTDTQY
TRBJ2-4,TRBD1,14,TRBV28,ASSLWQGAGKNIQY
TRBJ2-7,NA,13,TRBV5-1,ASSLGSAQIYEQY
TRBJ1-5,NA,13,TRBV28,ASSQPGQYNQPQH
TRBJ1-6,NA,14,TRBV11-2,ASSLVGGAYNSPLH
TRBJ2-7,NA,12,TRBV2,ASRGDGGAYEQY
TRBJ2-6,NA,14,TRBV19,ASSADSLSGANVLT
TRBJ2-1,TRBD2,14,TRBV27,ASSLSAAGTIDEQF
TRBJ1-6,TRBD1,11,TRBV10-3,ARRQGPNSPLH
TRBJ2-6,TRBD2,16,TRBV7-3,ASSQGPAGGSGANVLT
TRBJ1-6,NA,13,TRBV9,ASSGQGRLNSPLH
TRBJ2-1,TRBD2,13,TRBV6-5,ASSKSGGRDNEQF
TRBJ1-3,NA,9,TRBV30,AWKLAGTIY
TRBJ2-7,NA,13,TRBV6-5,ASSYNQAGAYEQY